This TCR beta chain was recorded in a study of blood T cell repertoires in COVID-19. Study information: Sites across the United States, Italy and Spain contributed samples from acute and convalescent COVID-19.

The authors' processing: Amplification of reference gene primers was used by the study to estimate nucleated cell counts. The data were produced by immunoSEQ multiplex PCR, yet TCRdb's version contains in-frame clones alone and is incomplete. D and trimming come from the DNA, and the V and J calls and clone size come from that table. The sample yields more than 45,000 clones, roughly 88% seen once. CDR1 SNHLY and CDR2 FYNNEI come from the germline V gene. The CDR3 is 16 amino acids. V trimming: 2 bases; J trimming: 6 bases; junction bases outside the gene matches: 3. Sequencing was performed on peripheral blood. V is TRBV2 and J is TRBJ2-1; 14 bases are a match to TRBD2. The sequence derives from a human donor in a cohort sampled during active COVID-19. DNA of the CDR3: TGTGCCAGCAGTGAATGGGGACTAGCGGGAGTCAATGAGCAGTTCTTC. Protein product: CASSEWGLAGVNEQFF.